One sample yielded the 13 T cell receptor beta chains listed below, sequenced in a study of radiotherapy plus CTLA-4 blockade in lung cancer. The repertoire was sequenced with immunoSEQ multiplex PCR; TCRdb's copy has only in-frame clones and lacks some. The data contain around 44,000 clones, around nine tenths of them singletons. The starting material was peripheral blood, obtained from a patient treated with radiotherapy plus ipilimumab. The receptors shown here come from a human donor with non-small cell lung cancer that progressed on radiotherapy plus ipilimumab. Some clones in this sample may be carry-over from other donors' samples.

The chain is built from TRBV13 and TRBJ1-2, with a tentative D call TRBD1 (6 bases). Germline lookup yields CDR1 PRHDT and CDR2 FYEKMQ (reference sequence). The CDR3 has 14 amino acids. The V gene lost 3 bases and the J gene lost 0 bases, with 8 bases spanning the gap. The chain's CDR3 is CASSLDRTNYGYTF. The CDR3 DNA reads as TGTGCCAGCAGCTTGGACAGAACTAACTATGGCTACACCTTC.

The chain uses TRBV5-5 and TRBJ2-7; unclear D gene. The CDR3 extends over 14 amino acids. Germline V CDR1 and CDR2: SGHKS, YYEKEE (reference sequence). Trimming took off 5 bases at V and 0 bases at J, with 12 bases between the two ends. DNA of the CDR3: TGTGCCAGCAGACTCACTTGGAGCTCCTACGAGCAGTACTTC. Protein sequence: CASRLTWSSYEQYF.

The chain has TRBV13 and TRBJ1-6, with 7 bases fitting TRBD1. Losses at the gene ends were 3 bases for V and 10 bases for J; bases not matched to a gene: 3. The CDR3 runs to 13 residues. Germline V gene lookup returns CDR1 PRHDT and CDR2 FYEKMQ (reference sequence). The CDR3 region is CASSFRDSSPLHF. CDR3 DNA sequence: TGTGCCAGCAGCTTCCGGGACAGCTCACCCCTCCACTTT.

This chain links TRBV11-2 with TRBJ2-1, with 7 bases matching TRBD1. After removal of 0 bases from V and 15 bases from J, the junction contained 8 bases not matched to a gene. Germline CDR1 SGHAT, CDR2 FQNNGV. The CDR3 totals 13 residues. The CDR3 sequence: CASSLDLDRDPFF. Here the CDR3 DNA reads TGTGCCAGCAGCTTAGACCTTGACAGGGACCCGTTCTTC.

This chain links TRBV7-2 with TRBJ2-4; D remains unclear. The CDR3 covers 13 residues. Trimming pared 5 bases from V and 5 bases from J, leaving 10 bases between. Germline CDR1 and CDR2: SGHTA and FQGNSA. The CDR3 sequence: CASSAETENIQYF. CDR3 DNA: TGTGCCAGCAGCGCGGAAACTGAAAACATTCAGTACTTC.

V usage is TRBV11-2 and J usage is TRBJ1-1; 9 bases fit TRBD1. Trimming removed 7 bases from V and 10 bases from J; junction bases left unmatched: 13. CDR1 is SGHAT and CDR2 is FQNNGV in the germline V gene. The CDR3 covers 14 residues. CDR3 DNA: TGTGCCAGCAACGTCCGGGACAGGGAGGAGGGAGCTTTCTTT. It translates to CASNVRDREEGAFF.

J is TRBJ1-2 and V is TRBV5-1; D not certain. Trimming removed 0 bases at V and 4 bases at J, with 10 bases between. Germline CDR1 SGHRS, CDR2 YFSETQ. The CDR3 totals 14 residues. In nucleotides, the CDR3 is TGCGCCAGCAGCTTGGCAACAGAGATCTATGGCTACACCTTC. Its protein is CASSLATEIYGYTF.

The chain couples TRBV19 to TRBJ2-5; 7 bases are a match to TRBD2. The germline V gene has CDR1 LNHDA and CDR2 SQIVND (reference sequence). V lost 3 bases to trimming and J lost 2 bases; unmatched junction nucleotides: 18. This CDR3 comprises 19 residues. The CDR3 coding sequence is TGTGCCAGTAGTATCGAATTAGGATGGCTAGCGGAGTTGCAAGAGACCCAGTACTTC. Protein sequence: CASSIELGWLAELQETQYF.

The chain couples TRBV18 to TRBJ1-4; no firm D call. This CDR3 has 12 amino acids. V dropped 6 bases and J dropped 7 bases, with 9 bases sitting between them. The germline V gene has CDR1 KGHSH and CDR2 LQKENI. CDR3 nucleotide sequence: TGTGCCAGCTCGTTGGAGGGTGAAAAACTGTTTTTT. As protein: CASSLEGEKLFF.

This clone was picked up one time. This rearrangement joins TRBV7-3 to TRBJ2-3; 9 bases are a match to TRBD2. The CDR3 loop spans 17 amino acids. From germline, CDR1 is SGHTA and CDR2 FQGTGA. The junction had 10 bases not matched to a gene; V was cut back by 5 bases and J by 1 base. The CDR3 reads CASSISGGPARTDTQYF. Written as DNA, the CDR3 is TGTGCCAGCAGCATTAGCGGGGGCCCTGCCCGCACAGATACGCAGTATTTT.

The CDR3 loop reads CASSDPVVDVSNEQFF. The CDR3 nucleotides are TGTGCCAGCAGTGACCCCGTCGTAGATGTGAGCAATGAGCAGTTCTTC. V and J are TRBV6-1 and TRBJ2-1; no definite D call. This CDR3 contains 16 residues. The germline CDR1 and CDR2 sequences are MNHNS and SASEGT. V was clipped by 3 bases and J by 6 bases, with 18 bases between them.

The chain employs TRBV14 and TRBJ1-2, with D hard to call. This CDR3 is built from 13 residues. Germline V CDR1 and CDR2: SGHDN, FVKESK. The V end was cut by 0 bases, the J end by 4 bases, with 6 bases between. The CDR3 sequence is CASSQEALYGYTF. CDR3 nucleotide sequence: TGTGCCAGCAGCCAAGAAGCTCTCTATGGCTACACCTTC.

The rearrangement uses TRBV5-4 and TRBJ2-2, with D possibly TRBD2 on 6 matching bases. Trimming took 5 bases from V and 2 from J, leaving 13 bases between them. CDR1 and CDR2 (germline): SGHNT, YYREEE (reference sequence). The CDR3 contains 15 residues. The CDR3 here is CASSSLAFNTGELFF. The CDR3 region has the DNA TGTGCCAGCAGTTCCCTAGCGTTTAACACCGGGGAGCTGTTTTTT.